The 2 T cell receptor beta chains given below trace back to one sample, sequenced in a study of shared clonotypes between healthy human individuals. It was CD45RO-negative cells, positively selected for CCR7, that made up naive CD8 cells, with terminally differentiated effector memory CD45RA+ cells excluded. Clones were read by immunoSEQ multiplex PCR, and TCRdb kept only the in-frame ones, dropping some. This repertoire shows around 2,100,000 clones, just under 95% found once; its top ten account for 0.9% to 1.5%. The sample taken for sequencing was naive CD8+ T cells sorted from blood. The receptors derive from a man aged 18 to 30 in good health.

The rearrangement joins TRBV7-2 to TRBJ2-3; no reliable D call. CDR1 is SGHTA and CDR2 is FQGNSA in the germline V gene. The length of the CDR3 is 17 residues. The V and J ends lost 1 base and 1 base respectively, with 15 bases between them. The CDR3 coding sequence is TGTGCCAGCAGCTTAGTAGGGCAGGCTTGGGGCACAGATACGCAGTATTTT. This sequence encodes CASSLVGQAWGTDTQYF.

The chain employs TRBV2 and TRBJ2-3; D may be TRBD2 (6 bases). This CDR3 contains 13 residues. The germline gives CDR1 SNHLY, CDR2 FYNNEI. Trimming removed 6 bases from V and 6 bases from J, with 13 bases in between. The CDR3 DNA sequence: TGTGCCAGCAGGGCCTCTAGCGAGGATACGCAGTATTTT. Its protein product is CASRASSEDTQYF.